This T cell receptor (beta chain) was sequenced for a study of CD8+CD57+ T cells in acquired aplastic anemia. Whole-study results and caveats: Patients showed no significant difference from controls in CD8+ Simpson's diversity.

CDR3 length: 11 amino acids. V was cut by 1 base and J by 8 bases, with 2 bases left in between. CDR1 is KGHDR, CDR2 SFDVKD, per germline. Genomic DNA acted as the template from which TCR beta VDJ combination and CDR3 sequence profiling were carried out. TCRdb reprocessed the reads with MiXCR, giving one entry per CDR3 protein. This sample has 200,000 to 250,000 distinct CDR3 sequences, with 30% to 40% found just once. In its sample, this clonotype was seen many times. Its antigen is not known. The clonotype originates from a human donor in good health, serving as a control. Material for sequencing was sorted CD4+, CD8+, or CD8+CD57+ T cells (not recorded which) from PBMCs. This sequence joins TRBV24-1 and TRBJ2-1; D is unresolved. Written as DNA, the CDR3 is TGTGCCACCAGTGATTTATATGAGCAGTTCTTC. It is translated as CATSDLYEQFF.